One and the same sample provided the 20 T cell receptor beta chains below, sequenced in a study of T cells in Graves' hyperthyroidism and ophthalmopathy. RNA transcripts served as the template for amplifying TCR beta CDR3 regions. When the TCR CDR3 underwent first-round RT-PCR, the HTBI primer set was used. TCRdb processed the multiplex PCR reads anew with MiXCR; each CDR3 protein has one entry. The sample has about 260,000 distinct CDR3 sequences; approximately 20% are singletons. Sequencing input: blood. These receptors were obtained from a man under 40 with Graves' ophthalmopathy.

This clonotype showed up many times. The chain recombines TRBV27 with TRBJ2-3; 14 bases are a match to TRBD2. The V segment lost 6 bases and the J segment 0 bases; nucleotides outside the gene matches: 17. CDR1 is MNHEY and CDR2 is SMNVEV in the germline V gene (reference sequence). This CDR3 is built from 21 residues. CDR3 coding DNA: TGTGCCAGCAGCCACCTTACATCCAGACTAGCGGGAGGGTCTAGCACAGATACGCAGTATTTT. Translated: CASSHLTSRLAGGSSTDTQYF.

The sample holds a few counts of this clonotype. The rearrangement links TRBV12-3 or TRBV12-4 to TRBJ2-3; 10 bases are a match to TRBD1. The CDR3 runs to 18 residues. V was pared by 0 bases and J by 7 bases, with 13 bases of the junction left unmatched. CDR3 nucleotide sequence: TGTGCCAGCAGTTTAGCGTGGGGGACAGGGGCCTCGCGTTATACGCAGTATTTT. This encodes CASSLAWGTGASRYTQYF.

Many counts were recorded for this clonotype. The CDR3 loop reads CSARGGGGRAADEQYF. The CDR3 coding sequence is TGCAGTGCTAGGGGGGGCGGCGGGAGGGCCGCTGACGAGCAGTACTTC. The V and J genes are TRBV20-1 and TRBJ2-7, with 9 bases aligning to TRBD2. CDR3 length equals 16 residues. The germline V gene encodes CDR1 DFQATT and CDR2 SNEGSKA (reference sequence). The junction had 14 bases not matched to a gene; V was cut back by 3 bases and J by 5 bases.

This clonotype has at least ten counts. V is TRBV2 and J is TRBJ2-1; TRBD2 agrees at 7 bases. The J segment lost 1 base and the V segment lost 4 bases, leaving 10 bases of the junction unmatched. The CDR3 totals 17 residues. The V gene's germline CDR1 is SNHLY and CDR2 FYNNEI. The CDR3 region has the DNA TGTGCCAGCAGTGTGGGGGGGGGGGAACGGTCCTACAATGAGCAGTTCTTC. Protein product: CASSVGGGERSYNEQFF.

Only a few counts were recorded for this clonotype. The genes are TRBV11-1 and TRBJ1-2; D may be TRBD1 (5 bases). V was pared by 4 bases and J by 8 bases, with 20 bases between. CDR1 and CDR2 (germline): SGHAT, FQDESV (reference sequence). The CDR3 totals 15 residues. The CDR3 coding sequence is TGTGCCAGCAGCTCCGGGACGGATACTATGGAGGGCTACACCTTC. Translation: CASSSGTDTMEGYTF.

This sequence joins TRBV20-1 and TRBJ2-7; 11 bases are shared with TRBD1. Trimming at V came to 0 bases and at J to 2 bases, leaving 3 bases not matched to a gene. The germline gives CDR1 DFQATT, CDR2 SNEGSKA (reference sequence). The CDR3 has 15 residues. For the CDR3, the DNA is TGCAGTGCTAGAGATGGGGACAGGGGGACCTACGAGCAGTACTTC. Its translation: CSARDGDRGTYEQYF.

This clonotype appeared many times. This sequence joins TRBV20-1 and TRBJ1-2; D gene unclear. Trimming shortened V by 0 bases and J by 8 bases, and 13 bases separated the two germline ends. From germline, CDR1 is DFQATT and CDR2 SNEGSKA (reference sequence). The CDR3 loop spans 13 amino acids. The CDR3 loop reads CSARESTAEGYTF. The DNA for the CDR3 is TGCAGTGCTAGAGAATCGACTGCCGAGGGCTACACCTTC.

This clonotype was counted only a few times. CDR3 amino acids: CASSVPQTQYF. CDR3 bases: TGTGCCAGCAGTGTCCCTCAGACCCAGTACTTC. V gene TRBV2 combines with J gene TRBJ2-5; D not certain. V lost 4 bases and J lost 6, with 6 bases in between. Germline CDR1 SNHLY, CDR2 FYNNEI. This CDR3 contains 11 residues. Combining the CDR3 with reference TRBV2 and TRBJ2-5 gives the whole variable domain EPEVTQTPSHQVTQMGQEVILRCVPISNHLYFYWYRQILGQKVEFLVSFYNNEISEKSEIFDDQFSVERPDGSNFTLKIRSTKLEDSAMYFCASSVPQTQYFGPGTRLLVL.

The chain carries TRBV5-1 and TRBJ2-2; D is ambiguous. Germline CDR1 reads SGHRS; CDR2 reads YFSETQ. The germline V and J ends were trimmed by 2 bases and 8 bases, with 16 bases remaining between them. This CDR3 contains 15 residues. This CDR3 is CASSLSSPALGELFF. The CDR3 DNA follows: TGCGCCAGCAGCTTAAGCAGCCCCGCGCTGGGGGAGCTGTTTTTT.

This sequence joins TRBV11-2 and TRBJ2-3, with D possibly matching TRBD2 (6 bases). CDR1 is SGHAT and CDR2 is FQNNGV in the germline V gene. This CDR3 has 15 residues. The V and J ends lost 3 bases and 3 bases respectively, with 13 bases between them. The CDR3 sequence is CASSFRLEGTDTQYF. DNA for the CDR3: TGTGCCAGCAGCTTCCGACTAGAAGGAACAGATACGCAGTATTTT. Supplemented by reference TRBV11-2 and TRBJ2-3, the full variable domain reads EAGVAQSPRYKIIEKRQSVAFWCNPISGHATLYWYQQILGQGPKLLIQFQNNGVVDDSQLPKDRFSAERLKGVDSTLKIQPAKLEDSAVYLCASSFRLEGTDTQYFGPGTRLTVL.

This clonotype occurred many times. This sequence joins TRBV2 and TRBJ1-1, with D unresolved. The germline V gene has CDR1 SNHLY and CDR2 FYNNEI. V was shortened by 6 bases and J by 1 base, with 9 bases between the two germline ends. The CDR3 length is 13 residues. The CDR3, as DNA: TGTGCCAGCAGGGGCCGACAGAACACTGAAGCTTTCTTT. Its protein product is CASRGRQNTEAFF.

The chain combines TRBV29-1 with TRBJ2-1; 7 nucleotides align to TRBD2. The CDR3 has 14 residues. The J segment lost 4 bases and the V segment lost 4 bases, leaving 7 bases of the junction unmatched. Per germline, CDR1 SQVTM and CDR2 ANQGSEA. The CDR3 region is CSVGGGREYNEQFF. CDR3 DNA: TGCAGCGTTGGTGGAGGGCGGGAGTACAATGAGCAGTTCTTC.

This clonotype was seen only a few times. The gene calls are TRBV5-1 and TRBJ1-1; D possibly corresponds to TRBD1 (6 bases). CDR1 is SGHRS and CDR2 is YFSETQ in the germline V gene. The CDR3 spans 13 residues. The V and J ends lost 0 bases and 4 bases respectively, with 7 bases between them. The CDR3, as DNA: TGCGCCAGCAGCTTGGCGGACAGCACTGAAGCTTTCTTT. Its protein is CASSLADSTEAFF.

This clonotype was seen many times. CDR3 bases: TGCAGTCTCAGGAAAGAGCTAGTCACAGATACGCAGTATTTT. Protein sequence: CSLRKELVTDTQYF. The chain links TRBV20-1 to TRBJ2-3; no reliable D call. V lost 8 bases and J lost 2, with 17 bases in between. The CDR3 runs to 14 residues. Per germline, CDR1 DFQATT and CDR2 SNEGSKA (reference sequence).

This clonotype was observed a handful of times. The chain couples TRBV2 to TRBJ2-2, with D possibly matching TRBD1 (6 bases). Germline CDR1 and CDR2: SNHLY and FYNNEI. Trimming removed 6 bases from V and 7 bases from J, with 15 bases in between. This CDR3 has 14 residues. CDR3 loop: CASRSTGYGGELFF. The CDR3 region has the DNA TGTGCCAGCAGAAGTACAGGGTATGGCGGGGAGCTGTTTTTT.

Comments on this clonotype: No conserved phenylalanine or tryptophan ends this CDR3, so it is likely a read error. The chain employs TRBV6-1 and TRBJ1-1; the D gene is possibly TRBD1 (6 bases). Germline V gene sequence: CDR1 MNHNS, CDR2 SASEGT. This CDR3 is built from 13 residues. V dropped 6 bases and J dropped 1 base, with 9 bases sitting between them. The CDR3 DNA reads TGTGCCAGCAGCGGACAGAAGAACACTGAAGCTTTCCTT. Its protein is CASSGQKNTEAFL.

This clonotype appeared many times. The rearrangement uses TRBV3-1 and TRBJ1-1; D not certain. Looked up from germline, CDR1 is LGHDT and CDR2 is YNNKEL (reference sequence). The CDR3 extends over 14 amino acids. Trimming took 1 base from V and 3 from J, leaving 9 bases between them. This CDR3 is CASSQGRVYTEAFF. The CDR3 nucleotides are TGTGCCAGCAGCCAAGGGAGGGTATACACTGAAGCTTTCTTT.

This clonotype has only a few counts. The chain links TRBV7-9 to TRBJ2-6; possibly TRBD2 for D (6 bases). Germline CDR1 and CDR2: SEHNR and FQNEAQ (reference sequence). The CDR3 length is 17 residues. V was shortened by 7 bases and J by 1 base, with 17 bases between the two germline ends. Written as DNA, the CDR3 is TGTGCCAGCACCTCAGGGCTTGGGAGGTCTGGGGCCAACGTCCTGACTTTC. It translates to CASTSGLGRSGANVLTF.

The chain is built from TRBV15 and TRBJ1-4; D is uncertain. Germline V gene data show CDR1 as LNHNV and CDR2 as YYDKDF (reference sequence). Trimming stripped 1 base from V and 4 bases from J, with 4 bases between. This CDR3 contains 13 residues. This CDR3 is CATSRAGNEKLFF. DNA of the CDR3: TGTGCCACCAGCAGAGCGGGTAATGAAAAACTGTTTTTT.

This clonotype appeared many times. The chain combines TRBV18 with TRBJ2-1; possible D gene TRBD2, 6 bases. V lost 2 bases to trimming and J lost 8 bases, with 7 bases between them. Germline V CDR1 and CDR2: KGHSH, LQKENI. The CDR3 contains 12 residues. CDR3 residues: CASSPSGDEQFF. In DNA, the CDR3 is TGTGCCAGCTCACCATCGGGGGATGAGCAGTTCTTC.